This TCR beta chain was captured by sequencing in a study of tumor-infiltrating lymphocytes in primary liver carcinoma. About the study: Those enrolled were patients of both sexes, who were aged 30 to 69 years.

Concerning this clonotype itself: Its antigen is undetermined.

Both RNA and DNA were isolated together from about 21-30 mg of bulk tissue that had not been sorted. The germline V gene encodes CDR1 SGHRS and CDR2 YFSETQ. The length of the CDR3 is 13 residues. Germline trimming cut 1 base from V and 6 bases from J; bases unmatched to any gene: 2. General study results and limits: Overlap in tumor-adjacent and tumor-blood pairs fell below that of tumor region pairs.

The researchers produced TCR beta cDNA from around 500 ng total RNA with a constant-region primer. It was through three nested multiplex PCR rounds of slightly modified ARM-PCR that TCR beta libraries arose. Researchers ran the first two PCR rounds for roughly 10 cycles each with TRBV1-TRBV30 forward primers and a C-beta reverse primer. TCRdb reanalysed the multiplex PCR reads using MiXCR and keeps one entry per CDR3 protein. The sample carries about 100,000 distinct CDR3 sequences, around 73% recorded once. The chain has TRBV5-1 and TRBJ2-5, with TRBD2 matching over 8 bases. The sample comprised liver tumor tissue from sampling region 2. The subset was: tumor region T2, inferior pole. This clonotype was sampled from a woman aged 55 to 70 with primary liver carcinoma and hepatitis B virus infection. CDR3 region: CASSLRGGKTQYF. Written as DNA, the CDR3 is TGCGCCAGCAGCTTGCGGGGGGGAAAGACCCAGTACTTC.